Included here is one T cell receptor beta chain sequence, with context. Antigen unknown. TCR sequencing used cDNA made by reverse transcription of extracted RNA. Some clones are missing from TCRdb's copy, which holds only in-frame ones; the method was immunoSEQ multiplex PCR. The sample consists of 200,000 to 250,000 clones, over 60% of them appearing once. Treatment of the sample: oral pan-JAK inhibitor, 5-10 mg twice daily. The sample originates from a study of CD8+ T cells in alopecia areata. The wider study: Among treated patients, oral tofacitinib was administered at 5 to 10 mg twice daily.

V lost 3 bases, J lost 4 bases, and 8 bases lay in between. Germline V lookup: CDR1 SGHAT, CDR2 FQNNGV. This CDR3 comprises 13 residues. General observations from the study: Whether baseline CD8+ expansion is linked to response remains uncertain, given a single nonresponder.

The receptor was isolated from a human donor with alopecia areata. The input for sequencing was CD4+ T cells sorted from blood, taken at week 4, from a patient treated with tofacitinib. The V gene is TRBV11-2, the J gene TRBJ2-3, with D possibly matching TRBD2 (5 bases). The CDR3 loop is CASSFAGADTQYF. The CDR3 region has the DNA TGTGCCAGCAGCTTCGCCGGGGCAGATACGCAGTATTTT.